This entry is about one T cell receptor beta chain. Its antigen is still unknown. V gave up 4 bases and J gave up 0 bases; unmatched junction bases: 13. The CDR3 spans 18 residues. This sample is drawn from a study of shared clonotypes between healthy human individuals. Overall study: Each donor's CD8 memory used one plate, CD8 naive two, each CD4 subset three.

Study outcomes and limitations: Naive subsets tended to show greater estimated richness than memory subsets.

Assay: immunoSEQ multiplex PCR; the TCRdb copy retains only in-frame clones and omits some. The table has about 2.2 million clones, about 94% seen once. Naive CD8 cells lacked CD45RO and underwent positive selection for CCR7, leaving out terminally differentiated effector memory CD45RA+ cells. Specimen: naive CD8+ T cells from PBMCs. The receptor comes from a man aged 18 to 29 in good health. Some clones in this sample may be carry-over from other donors' samples. This rearrangement joins TRBV5-3 to TRBJ2-7; 10 bases align to TRBD2. TRBV5-3 is marked as an open reading frame, function uncertain. The CDR3 DNA reads as TGTGCCAGAAGCGTAAACGATCCGGCTAGCGGGAGCTCCTACGAGCAGTACTTC. Amino acid sequence: CARSVNDPASGSSYEQYF.